This note documents a single TCR beta chain sequence. This entry comes from a study of blood T cell repertoires in COVID-19. Repertoires were generated with immunoSEQ multiplex PCR, while TCRdb's copy carries only in-frame clones and drops some. Of about 220,000 clones in the sample, around four fifths were seen once. The V gene lost 5 bases and the J gene lost 2 bases, with 17 bases spanning the gap. The CDR3 runs to 16 residues. Germline V gene data show CDR1 as SGHAT and CDR2 as FQNNGV. This clonotype was sampled from a woman in her 50s with acute or convalescent COVID-19. The chain carries TRBV11-2 and TRBJ2-3; tentatively, D is TRBD2 (6 bases). Sample: peripheral blood. CDR3 region: CASSPRAGWNTDTQYF. CDR3 in DNA: TGTGCCAGCAGCCCCCGGGCGGGGTGGAACACAGATACGCAGTATTTT.